This T cell receptor beta chain was recorded in a study of blood T cell repertoires in COVID-19. About the research overall: The analysed material was cDNA or gDNA that came from T cells, B-cell-depleted T cells, or PBMCs.

Germline V gives CDR1 SGHNT, CDR2 YYREEE (reference sequence). The CDR3 totals 16 residues. Trimming took 0 bases from V and 7 from J, leaving 14 bases between them. The assay was immunoSEQ multiplex PCR, and TCRdb's table has in-frame clones only and misses some. The top ten hold more than 9.5% of the sample, which has fewer than 90,000 clones, 82% seen once. The source is a man between 50 and 59 years old with acute or convalescent COVID-19. The chain employs TRBV5-4 and TRBJ1-6; D unclear. Sequenced sample: peripheral blood. CDR3 region: CASSLDPGSQNSPLHF. The CDR3 coding sequence is TGTGCCAGCAGCTTGGATCCAGGATCGCAAAATTCACCCCTCCACTTT.